Here is one T cell receptor beta chain with its context. The source of the sample is a study of blood T cell repertoires in COVID-19. At the level of the study: The United States, Italy and Spain supplied acute and convalescent COVID-19 samples. PBMCs, B-cell-depleted T cells, or T cells were the source of the cDNA or gDNA that made up the material.

As handled by the study authors: Reference gene primer amplification yielded estimated nucleated cell counts. Data came from immunoSEQ multiplex PCR; TCRdb stores just in-frame clones and leaves some out. Clone size and the V and J calls come from that table; the DNA yielded D and trimming. The data show about 89,000 clones, roughly 96% seen once. V lost 6 bases to trimming and J lost 6 bases; unmatched junction nucleotides: 1. This CDR3 is 12 amino acids long. The germline V gene has CDR1 SGHTA and CDR2 FQGNSA. The chain links TRBV7-2 to TRBJ2-2; TRBD2 matches 7 bases. The sequenced material came from peripheral blood. The clonotype originates from a human donor with active COVID-19. The donor label of this sample is uncertain. The CDR3 here is CASRTSPGELFF. The CDR3 DNA sequence: TGTGCCAGCAGGACTAGCCCCGGGGAGCTGTTTTTT.